The 5 T cell receptor beta chains reported below all come from one sample, sequenced in a study of control samples from healthy donors and cancer patients. The method was immunoSEQ multiplex PCR; TCRdb's version includes in-frame clones alone and lacks a portion of them. Found here are thousands of clones, nearly 80% of them singletons; the top ten hold under 30%. Material: formalin-fixed, paraffin-embedded tissue. These receptors all come from a male donor with melanoma.

Within the sample, this clone is large (0.1 to 1%). Different DNA sequences within this sample yield the same CDR3. The chain carries TRBV7-9 and TRBJ2-7, with TRBD1 matching over 7 bases. J lost 3 bases, V lost 1 base, and 6 bases had no gene match. This CDR3 has 15 amino acids. The germline gives CDR1 SEHNR, CDR2 FQNEAQ (reference sequence). Here the CDR3 reads CASSLGGTESYEQYF. In DNA, the CDR3 is TGTGCCAGCAGCTTAGGGGGGACAGAGAGCTACGAGCAGTACTTC.

The chain combines TRBV7-9 with TRBJ2-1, with 9 positions matching TRBD2. Germline CDR1 is SEHNR and CDR2 is FQNEAQ (reference sequence). The CDR3 has 16 amino acids. V shed 5 bases and J 7 bases; nucleotides not matched to a gene: 12. This chain's CDR3 is CASSTGTSKGGNEQFF. Written as DNA, the CDR3 is TGTGCCAGCAGCACGGGGACTAGCAAGGGAGGGAATGAGCAGTTCTTC.

The V and J genes are TRBV12-3 or TRBV12-4 and TRBJ1-5; D gene uncertain. Trimming removed 5 bases at V and 5 bases at J, with 10 bases between. The CDR3 runs 13 residues. CDR3 sequence: CASSKREYQPQHF. CDR3 nucleotide sequence: TGTGCCAGCAGTAAGAGGGAATATCAGCCCCAGCATTTT.

The gene calls are TRBV4-1 and TRBJ2-7; tentatively, D is TRBD1 (6 bases). Germline CDR1 MGHRA, CDR2 YSYEKL. V lost 5 bases and J lost 0, with 11 bases in between. The CDR3 is 14 amino acids. In DNA, the CDR3 is TGCGCCAGCAGCTCGACAGGTAGCTCCTACGAGCAGTACTTC. Its translation: CASSSTGSSYEQYF.

The rearrangement joins TRBV21-1 to TRBJ1-1. TRBV21-1 is classified as a pseudogene. The CDR3 consists of 16 residues. The chain's CDR3 is CASSIWIATQCTEAFF. The CDR3 DNA reads TGTGCCAGCAGCATTTGGATAGCTACACAATGCACTGAAGCTTTCTTT.